The rows below give T cell receptor beta chains drawn from one sample of a study of blood T cell repertoires in COVID-19. Sequencing used immunoSEQ multiplex PCR; TCRdb keeps in-frame clones, though not all of them. The sample has about 270,000 clones, around 89% seen once. Specimen: PBMCs or T cells enriched from blood (not recorded which). All receptors come from a woman aged 25 to 45 with acute COVID-19. Both conserved end residues are trimmed from each CDR3.

v_gene,j_gene,CDR3aa
TRBV3-1/TRBV3-2,TRBJ2-3,ASSQGGGIRADTQY
TRBV27,TRBJ1-5,ASSPLWDRGGQPQH
TRBV28,TRBJ1-4,ASTNGQGAWEKLF
TRBV5-1,TRBJ2-7,ASSELAGDYEQY
TRBV6-2/TRBV6-3,TRBJ2-7,ASSSSLAAYEQY
TRBV6-5,TRBJ2-7,ASSPGTPSEQY
TRBV7-8,TRBJ1-2,ASSPRGRTVQDYGYT
TRBV19,TRBJ2-1,ASSVGTMVYEQF
TRBV16,TRBJ1-1,ASSQSIGVATEAF
TRBV7-3,TRBJ2-3,ASSPPMGGLY
TRBV6-5,TRBJ1-1,ATRDRGQAEAF
TRBV7-9,TRBJ1-3,ASSIIIKQTENSGNTIY
TRBV28,TRBJ1-2,ASSLVDFGYT
TRBV5-1,TRBJ2-3,ASSGQDTDTQY
TRBV6-2/TRBV6-3,TRBJ1-6,ASSPVGEGRNSPLH
TRBV18,TRBJ1-5,ASSPQGAGSNQPQH
TRBV24-1,TRBJ2-1,ATSGEAGGRNEQF
TRBV6-6,TRBJ1-1,ASSYGGAYDEEAF
TRBV6-7,TRBJ1-2,ASSFFGYRENYGYT
TRBV27,TRBJ2-3,ASSLGRTSTDTQY
TRBV5-1,TRBJ1-4,ASSPGTANEKLF
TRBV5-4,TRBJ2-7,ASSPTSVTYEQY
TRBV28,TRBJ2-7,ASSSYLYEQY
TRBV6-5,TRBJ1-4,ASRNPDRMGEKLF
TRBV5-5,TRBJ1-1,ASSSRQVVDTEAF
TRBV3-1/TRBV3-2,TRBJ2-2,ASSQELTGLTNTGELF
TRBV9,TRBJ2-3,ASSVAGGRADTQY